What follows are 5 T cell receptor beta chains derived from one specimen sequenced in a study of shared clonotypes between healthy human individuals. Method: immunoSEQ multiplex PCR; TCRdb's copy keeps in-frame clones and lacks some. The table includes about 2.4 million clones, approximately 90% detected once. Sequencing used naive CD4+ T cells sorted from blood. The subset is: CD45RA+ positively selected. The receptor source for this set is a man between 18 and 29 years old in good health.

V usage is TRBV6-5 and J usage is TRBJ1-6, with D perhaps matching TRBD1 (6 bases). Looked up from germline, CDR1 is MNHEY and CDR2 is SVGAGI. The CDR3 covers 15 residues. The V end lost 6 bases, the J end lost 7 bases, and 16 bases lay between the germline ends. CDR3 sequence (DNA): TGTGCCAGCAGGCCCGGGGGGCTGAGGAATTCACCCCTCCACTTT. Translation: CASRPGGLRNSPLHF.

This sequence joins TRBV5-6 and TRBJ1-2, with a possible D match to TRBD1 (6 bases). V gave up 1 base and J gave up 8 bases, with 18 bases separating them. This CDR3 is 15 amino acids long. In germline, CDR1 is SGHDT, CDR2 YYEEEE. This CDR3 is CASSLRTGTFGGYTF. In DNA form, the CDR3 reads TGTGCCAGCAGCTTGAGAACAGGGACCTTCGGGGGCTACACCTTC.

The chain joins TRBV7-2 to TRBJ2-2; perhaps TRBD1 as D (6 bases). The CDR3 covers 15 residues. V was pared by 1 base and J by 9 bases, with 15 bases between. In germline, CDR1 is SGHTA, CDR2 FQGNSA. The CDR3 is CASSLEGTTARELFF. The DNA for the CDR3 is TGTGCCAGCAGCTTAGAGGGGACAACAGCCCGGGAGCTGTTTTTT.

Concerning this clone itself: Other DNA sequences in this sample translate to the same CDR3. The chain couples TRBV2 to TRBJ2-3, with D possibly matching TRBD1 (5 bases). Trimming removed 6 bases at V and 2 bases at J, with 6 bases between. Germline lookup yields CDR1 SNHLY and CDR2 FYNNEI. The CDR3 is 12 amino acids. The CDR3 reads CASRDNTDTQYF. The CDR3 DNA follows: TGTGCCAGCAGGGACAACACAGATACGCAGTATTTT.

The rearrangement uses TRBV6-5 and TRBJ2-7; 9 bases line up with TRBD1. Per the germline V gene, CDR1 is MNHEY and CDR2 is SVGAGI. The CDR3 consists of 13 residues. J gave up 6 bases and V 7 bases, and 7 bases lay outside the gene matches. In DNA form, the CDR3 reads TGTGCCAGCACCGTAACAGGGGGCGGCGAGCAGTACTTC. It translates to CASTVTGGGEQYF.